This T cell receptor (beta chain) was sequenced for a study of T cells in localized non-small cell lung cancer. Whole-study findings and limits: Uninvolved adjacent lung showed the highest T cell clonality, exceeding tumor. There were a median roughly 60 of the top 100 tumor clones appearing in adjacent lung. Those with higher blood T cell density had longer overall survival. Sequencing, confined to only one tumor region, leaves heterogeneity possible.

Remarks on this clone: What it binds is not known.

Libraries were prepared by immunoSEQ multiplex PCR; TCRdb keeps only in-frame clonotypes and omits some of them. The table shows some 56,000 clones, with approximately 90% occurring only once. The source material was peripheral blood, sampled before any cancer treatment. The clonotype originates from a woman between 35 and 75 years old with stage I lung adenocarcinoma.

In nucleotides, the CDR3 is TGCGCCAGCAGCCAAGTTGTGGTTGTGGACACTGAAGCTTTCTTT. It encodes CASSQVVVVDTEAFF. V gene TRBV4-1 combines with J gene TRBJ1-1; unclear D gene. The CDR3 loop spans 15 amino acids. Germline lookup yields CDR1 MGHRA and CDR2 YSYEKL. The V gene lost 1 base and the J gene lost 3 bases, with 12 bases spanning the gap.